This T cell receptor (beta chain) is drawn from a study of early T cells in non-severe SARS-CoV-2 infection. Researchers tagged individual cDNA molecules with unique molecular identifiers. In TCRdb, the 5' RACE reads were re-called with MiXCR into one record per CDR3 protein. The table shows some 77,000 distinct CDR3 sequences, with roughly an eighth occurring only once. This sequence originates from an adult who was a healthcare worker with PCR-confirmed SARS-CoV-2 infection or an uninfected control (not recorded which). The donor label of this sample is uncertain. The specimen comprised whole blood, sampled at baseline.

The CDR3 is CASSFGRLSGNTIYF. Written as DNA, the CDR3 is TGTGCCAGCAGTTTTGGGCGTCTCTCTGGAAACACCATATATTTT. The chain employs TRBV12-3 or TRBV12-4 and TRBJ1-3; D is unresolved. Trimming removed 3 bases at V and 0 bases at J, with 9 bases between. This CDR3 contains 15 residues.